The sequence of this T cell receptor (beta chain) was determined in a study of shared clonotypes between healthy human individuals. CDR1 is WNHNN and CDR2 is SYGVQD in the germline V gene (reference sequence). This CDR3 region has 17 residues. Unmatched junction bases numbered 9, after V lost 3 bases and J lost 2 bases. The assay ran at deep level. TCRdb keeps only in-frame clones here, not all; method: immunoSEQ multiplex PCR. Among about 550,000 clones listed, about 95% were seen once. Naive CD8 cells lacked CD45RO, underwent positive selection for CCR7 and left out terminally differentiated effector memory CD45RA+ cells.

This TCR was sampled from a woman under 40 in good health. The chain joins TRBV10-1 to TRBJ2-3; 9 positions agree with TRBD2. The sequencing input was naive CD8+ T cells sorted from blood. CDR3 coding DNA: TGCGCCAGCAGTGAAAACCTTTGGACTAGCGACACAGATACGCAGTATTTT. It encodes CASSENLWTSDTDTQYF.